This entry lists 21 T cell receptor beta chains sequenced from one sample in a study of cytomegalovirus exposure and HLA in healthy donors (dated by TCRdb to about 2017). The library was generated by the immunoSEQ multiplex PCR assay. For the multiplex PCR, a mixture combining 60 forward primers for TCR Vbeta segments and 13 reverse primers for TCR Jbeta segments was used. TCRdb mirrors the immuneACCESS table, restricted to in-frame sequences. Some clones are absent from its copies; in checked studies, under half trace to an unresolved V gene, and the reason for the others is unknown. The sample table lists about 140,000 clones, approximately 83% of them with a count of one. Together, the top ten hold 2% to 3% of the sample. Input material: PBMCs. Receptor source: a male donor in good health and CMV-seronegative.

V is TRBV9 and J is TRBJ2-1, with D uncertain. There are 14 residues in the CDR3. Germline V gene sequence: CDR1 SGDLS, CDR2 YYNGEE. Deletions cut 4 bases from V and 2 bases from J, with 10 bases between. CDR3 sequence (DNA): TGTGCCAGCAGCCCTTACGGTGCCTACAATGAGCAGTTCTTC. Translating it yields CASSPYGAYNEQFF.

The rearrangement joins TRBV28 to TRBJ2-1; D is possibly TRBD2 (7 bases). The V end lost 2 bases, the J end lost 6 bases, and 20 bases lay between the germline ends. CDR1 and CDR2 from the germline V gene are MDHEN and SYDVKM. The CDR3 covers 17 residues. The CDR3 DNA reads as TGTGCCAGCAGTTTAGATCGTTGGGCGGGGGCAGCCAATGAGCAGTTCTTC. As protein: CASSLDRWAGAANEQFF.

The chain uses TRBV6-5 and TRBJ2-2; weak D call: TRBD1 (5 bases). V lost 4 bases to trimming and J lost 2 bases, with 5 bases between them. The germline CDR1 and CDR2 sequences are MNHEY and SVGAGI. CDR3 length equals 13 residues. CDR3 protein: CASSWGNTGELFF. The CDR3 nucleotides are TGTGCCAGCAGTTGGGGCAACACCGGGGAGCTGTTTTTT.

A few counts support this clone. The CDR3 spells CASSPSSGRGDNEQFF. In nucleotides, the CDR3 is TGTGCCAGCTCGCCGTCTAGCGGGAGGGGGGACAATGAGCAGTTCTTC. V and J are TRBV18 and TRBJ2-1; 12 bases align to TRBD2. Germline V lookup: CDR1 KGHSH, CDR2 LQKENI. V lost 6 bases and J lost 5; bases outside the gene matches: 8. The CDR3 contains 16 residues.

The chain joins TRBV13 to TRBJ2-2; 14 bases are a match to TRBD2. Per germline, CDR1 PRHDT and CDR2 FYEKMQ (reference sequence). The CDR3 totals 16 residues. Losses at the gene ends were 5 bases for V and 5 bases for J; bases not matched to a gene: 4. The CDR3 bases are TGTGCCAGCAGCCGAGGACTAGCGGGAGGTACCGGGGAGCTGTTTTTT. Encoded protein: CASSRGLAGGTGELFF.

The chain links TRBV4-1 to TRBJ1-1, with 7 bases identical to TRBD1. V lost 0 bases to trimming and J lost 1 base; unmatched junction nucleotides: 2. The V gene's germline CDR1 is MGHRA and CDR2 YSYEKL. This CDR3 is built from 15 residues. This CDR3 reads CASSQEQGRNTEAFF. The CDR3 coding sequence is TGCGCCAGCAGCCAAGAACAGGGGAGGAACACTGAAGCTTTCTTT.

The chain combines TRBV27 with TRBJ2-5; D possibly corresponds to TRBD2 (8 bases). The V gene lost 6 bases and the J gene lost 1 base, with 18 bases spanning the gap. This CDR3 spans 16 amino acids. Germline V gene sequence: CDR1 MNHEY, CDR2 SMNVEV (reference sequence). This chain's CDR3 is CASSPGGGFPQETQYF. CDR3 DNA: TGTGCCAGCAGCCCGGGAGGGGGCTTCCCCCAAGAGACCCAGTACTTC.

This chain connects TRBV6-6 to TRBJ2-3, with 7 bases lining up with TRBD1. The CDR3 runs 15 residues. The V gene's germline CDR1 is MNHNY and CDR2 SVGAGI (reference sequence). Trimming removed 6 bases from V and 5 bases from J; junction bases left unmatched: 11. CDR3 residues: CASSRRDRAGDTQYF. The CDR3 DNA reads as TGTGCCAGCAGCCGGCGAGACAGGGCTGGAGATACGCAGTATTTT.

DNA of the CDR3: TGTGCCAGCAGTTACCCGGGACAGGGCCTATACACCTTC. Translation gives CASSYPGQGLYTF. The J gene is TRBJ1-2, the V gene TRBV6-6; 9 bases are shared with TRBD1. This CDR3 has 13 amino acids. Germline CDR1 is MNHNY and CDR2 is SVGAGI (reference sequence). The V segment lost 2 bases and the J segment 11 bases; nucleotides outside the gene matches: 6.

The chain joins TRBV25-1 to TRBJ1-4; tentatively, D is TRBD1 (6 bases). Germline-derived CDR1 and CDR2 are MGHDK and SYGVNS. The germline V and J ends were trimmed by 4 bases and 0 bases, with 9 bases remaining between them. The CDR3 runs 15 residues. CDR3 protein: CASSGRTATNEKLFF. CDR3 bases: TGTGCCAGCAGTGGTCGGACAGCAACTAATGAAAAACTGTTTTTT.

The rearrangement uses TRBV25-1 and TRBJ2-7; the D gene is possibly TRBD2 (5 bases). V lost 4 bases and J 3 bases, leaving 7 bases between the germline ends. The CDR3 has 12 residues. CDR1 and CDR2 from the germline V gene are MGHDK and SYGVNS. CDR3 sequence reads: CASSVGDYEQYF. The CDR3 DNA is TGTGCCAGCAGTGTGGGAGACTACGAGCAGTACTTC.

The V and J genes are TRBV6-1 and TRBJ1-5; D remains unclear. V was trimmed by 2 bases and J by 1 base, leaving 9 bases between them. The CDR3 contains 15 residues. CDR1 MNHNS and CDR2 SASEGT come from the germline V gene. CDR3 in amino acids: CASSEWVGSNQPQHF. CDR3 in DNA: TGTGCCAGCAGTGAATGGGTCGGGAGCAATCAGCCCCAGCATTTT.

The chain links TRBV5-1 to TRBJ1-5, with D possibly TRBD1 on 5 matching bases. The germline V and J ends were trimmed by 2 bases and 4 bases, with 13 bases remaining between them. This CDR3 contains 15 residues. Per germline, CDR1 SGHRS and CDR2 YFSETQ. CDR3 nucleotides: TGCGCCAGCAGCTTAGGTCACGGGGGGAATCAGCCCCAGCATTTT. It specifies CASSLGHGGNQPQHF.

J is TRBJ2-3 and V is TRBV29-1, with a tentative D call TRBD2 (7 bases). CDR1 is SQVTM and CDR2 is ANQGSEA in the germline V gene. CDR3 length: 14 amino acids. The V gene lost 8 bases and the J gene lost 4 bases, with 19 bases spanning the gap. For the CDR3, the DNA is TGCAGCCTGAGGGGGGGGAGCGCCGCAGATACGCAGTATTTT. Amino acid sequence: CSLRGGSAADTQYF.

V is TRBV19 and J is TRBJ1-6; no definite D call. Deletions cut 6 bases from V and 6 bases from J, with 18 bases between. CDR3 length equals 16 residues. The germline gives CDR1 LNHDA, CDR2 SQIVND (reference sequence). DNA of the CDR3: TGTGCCAGTAGAATCTCCAACTCGGGTAGTAATTCACCCCTCCACTTT. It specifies CASRISNSGSNSPLHF.

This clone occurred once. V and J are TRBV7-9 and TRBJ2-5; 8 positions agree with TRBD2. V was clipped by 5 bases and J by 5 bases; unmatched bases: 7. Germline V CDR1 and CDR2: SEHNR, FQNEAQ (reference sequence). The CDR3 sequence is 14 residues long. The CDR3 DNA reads TGTGCCAGCAGCGCCCGGACTAGCTTTGAGACCCAGTACTTC. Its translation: CASSARTSFETQYF.

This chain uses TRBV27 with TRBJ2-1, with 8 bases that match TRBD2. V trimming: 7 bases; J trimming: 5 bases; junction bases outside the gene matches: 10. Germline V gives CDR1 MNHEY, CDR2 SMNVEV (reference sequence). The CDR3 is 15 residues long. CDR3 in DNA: TGTGCCAGCACCCCTCGGGAGGGTTTTGACAATGAGCAGTTCTTC. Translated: CASTPREGFDNEQFF.

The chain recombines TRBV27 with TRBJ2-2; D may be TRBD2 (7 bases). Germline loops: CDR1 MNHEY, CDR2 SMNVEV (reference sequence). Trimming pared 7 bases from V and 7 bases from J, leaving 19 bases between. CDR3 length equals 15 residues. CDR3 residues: CASTLLGEGVGELFF. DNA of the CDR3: TGTGCCAGCACCCTGTTGGGGGAGGGGGTCGGGGAGCTGTTTTTT.

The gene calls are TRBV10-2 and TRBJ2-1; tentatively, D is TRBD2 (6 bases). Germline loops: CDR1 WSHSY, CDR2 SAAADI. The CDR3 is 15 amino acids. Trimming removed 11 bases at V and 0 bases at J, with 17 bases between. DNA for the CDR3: TGCGCCGCTCGGGCGGCGGGGAGCTCCTACAATGAGCAGTTCTTC. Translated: CAARAAGSSYNEQFF.

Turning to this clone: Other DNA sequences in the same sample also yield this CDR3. The CDR3, as DNA: TGTGCCAGCAGCTACGACAGGGGAGGAGAGACCCAGTACTTC. Translating gives CASSYDRGGETQYF. The V and J genes are TRBV5-4 and TRBJ2-5, with TRBD1 matching 8 bases. Trimming cost V 3 bases and J 4 bases; bases outside gene matches: 5. CDR1 SGHNT and CDR2 YYREEE come from the germline V gene (reference sequence). The CDR3 covers 14 residues. Full variable domain (missing parts from reference TRBV5-4 and TRBJ2-5): ETGVTQSPTHLIKTRGQQVTLRCSSQSGHNTVSWYQQALGQGPQFIFQYYREEENGRGNFPPRFSGLQFPNYSSELNVNALELDDSALYLCASSYDRGGETQYFGPGTRLLVL.

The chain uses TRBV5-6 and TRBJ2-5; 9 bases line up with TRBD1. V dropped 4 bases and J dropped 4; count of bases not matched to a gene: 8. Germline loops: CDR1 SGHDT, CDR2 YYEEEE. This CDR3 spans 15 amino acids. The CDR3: CASSAGTGSRETQYF. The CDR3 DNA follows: TGTGCCAGCAGCGCCGGGACAGGGAGTCGAGAGACCCAGTACTTC.